A selection of T cell receptor beta chains follows, all from one sample in a study of glioma-infiltrating T cells. Via MiXCR, TCRdb re-called the multiplex PCR reads, giving one row per CDR3 protein. Of roughly 190,000 distinct CDR3 sequences in the sample, around 32% were seen once. The sequenced sample consisted of glioma tissue, nonneoplastic brain tissue, or PBMCs (not recorded which). The source is a human donor with low-grade glioma or glioblastoma, undergoing nonglioma brain surgery, or in good health (not recorded which). CDR3s include the opening cysteine and the closing phenylalanine or tryptophan. D genes are given only for firm matches. Expanded clones are given a class, and other clones once, few, many or no size at all.

>TRBJ2-1|many|TRBV19|TRBD2
TGTGCCAGTAGTTCACCGGGACTAGACAATGAGCAGTTCTTC
CASSSPGLDNEQFF
>TRBJ2-1|NA|TRBV20-1|TRBD2
TGCAGTGCTAGGGGACTAGCGGGAGGGCAGTACAATGAGCAGTTCTTC
CSARGLAGGQYNEQFF
>TRBJ1-4|many|TRBV6-1|NA
TGTGCCAGCAGCCCTACAGGTTTTCCTGTTGAAAAACTGTTTTTT
CASSPTGFPVEKLFF
>TRBJ2-7|NA|TRBV27|TRBD2
TGTGCCAGCAGTAAATCCGGGACTAGCACGTACGAGCAGTACTTC
CASSKSGTSTYEQYF
>TRBJ2-5|many|TRBV18|NA
TGTGCCAGCTCACGGGACCAACAAGAGACCCAGTACTTC
CASSRDQQETQYF
>TRBJ2-7|many|TRBV6-2/TRBV6-3|TRBD1
TGTGCCAGCAGGGGGTTTGGGACAGGAACCGAGCAGTACTTC
CASRGFGTGTEQYF
>TRBJ1-1|NA|TRBV7-2|TRBD1
TGTGCCAGCAGCCCCCCGGGACAGTTTATCCCTGAAGCTTTCTTT
CASSPPGQFIPEAFF
>TRBJ2-7|NA|TRBV5-1|TRBD2
TGCGCCAGCAGGCCCACTGGGGCTAGCGGGACGACTTACGAGCAGTACTTC
CASRPTGASGTTYEQYF
>TRBJ1-2|many|TRBV20-1|NA
TGCAGTGCTGGAACGGATGGCTACACCTTC
CSAGTDGYTF
>TRBJ2-1|few|TRBV4-1|NA
TGCGCCAGCAGCCAAGACGGCACGACCTACAATGAGCAGTTCTTC
CASSQDGTTYNEQFF
>TRBJ2-1|NA|TRBV12-3/TRBV12-4|NA
TGTGCCAGCAGTCCCACGGCAGGCTCCTACAATGAGCAGTTCTTC
CASSPTAGSYNEQFF
>TRBJ1-5|many|TRBV20-1|NA
TGCAGTGCTACCCGGTTTAGTTTGGCAGATAGCAATCAGCCCCAGCATTTT
CSATRFSLADSNQPQHF
>TRBJ1-3|NA|TRBV11-2|TRBD1
TGTGCCAGCAGATTAGGCCCCCCCGGGACAGCCTATCTTTCTGGAAACACCATATATTTT
CASRLGPPGTAYLSGNTIYF
>TRBJ2-7|NA|TRBV5-1|TRBD2
TGCGCCAGCAGCTTGGCCGGTAGCGGGACCACCTACGAGCAGTACTTC
CASSLAGSGTTYEQYF
>TRBJ2-1|many|TRBV4-3|NA
TGCGCCAGCAGCCCCGGGACTGCCACCTACAATGAGCAGTTCTTC
CASSPGTATYNEQFF
>TRBJ2-1|many|TRBV7-2|TRBD1
TGTGTTGAGGGGGCGGGCCCCTACAATGAGCAGTTCTTC
CVEGAGPYNEQFF
>TRBJ2-7|many|TRBV7-2|TRBD2
TGTGCCAGCAGCGTTAGCGGGAGAACAAACGAGCAGTACTTC
CASSVSGRTNEQYF
>TRBJ2-1|many|TRBV19|TRBD2
TGTGCCAGTAGAAAAGCGGGAGGGACCTACAATGAGCAGTTCTTC
CASRKAGGTYNEQFF
>TRBJ2-7|many|TRBV10-3|NA
TGTGCCATCACTCAGGACATCAGCTACGAGCAGTACTTC
CAITQDISYEQYF
>TRBJ2-5|NA|TRBV20-1|TRBD2
TGCAGTGCTGGAGGACTAGCGGGGGCCCAAGAGACACAGTACTTC
CSAGGLAGAQETQYF
>TRBJ2-7|many|TRBV18|NA
TGTGCCAGCTCCCCCACAACCGGACAGTCCTCCTACGAGCAGTACTTC
CASSPTTGQSSYEQYF
>TRBJ2-3|many|TRBV6-4|TRBD2
TGTGCCAGCAGTACTAGCGGGATATCCACAGATACGCAGTATTTT
CASSTSGISTDTQYF
>TRBJ2-2|NA|TRBV5-1|NA
TGCGCCAGCAGCTTCTTCGGGGCGAGGGGCGGGGAGCTGTTTTTT
CASSFFGARGGELFF
>TRBJ2-2|NA|TRBV19|NA
TGTGCCACTAAACTGAGGAGCCCGAACACCGGGGAGCTGTTTTTT
CATKLRSPNTGELFF
>TRBJ1-1|NA|TRBV18|NA
TGTGCCAGCTCACCCAACAGGGTAGGGAACACTGAAGCTTTCTTT
CASSPNRVGNTEAFF
>TRBJ1-1|NA|TRBV5-1|NA
TGCGCCAGCAGCTCCGGGGGGGTTGAAGCTTTCTTT
CASSSGGVEAFF
>TRBJ2-3|NA|TRBV4-1|NA
TGCACCAGCAGCTCAAGAGGGGGGGCGCGGGATACGCAGTATTTT
CTSSSRGGARDTQYF
>TRBJ2-5|few|TRBV7-9|NA
TGTGCCAGCAGCTTACACAGGGTAGGAGGAGAGACCCAGTACTTC
CASSLHRVGGETQYF
>TRBJ1-2|many|TRBV25-1|NA
TGTGCCAGCAGAAGGGACACCGATAACTATGGCTACACCTTC
CASRRDTDNYGYTF
>TRBJ2-3|many|TRBV7-2|TRBD2
TGTGCCAGCAGCTTAACTAGCGGGAGGGATACGCAGTATTTT
CASSLTSGRDTQYF
>TRBJ1-5|many|TRBV6-2/TRBV6-3|NA
TGTGCCAGCAGTTGGAGGGAGAGGGGTCAGCCCCAGCATTTT
CASSWRERGQPQHF
>TRBJ1-1|many|TRBV7-2|NA
TGTGCCAGCAGCTTAGTCCCCGCGAACACTGAAGCTTTCTTT
CASSLVPANTEAFF
>TRBJ2-3|many|TRBV5-1|NA
TGCGCCAGCTCCCGGGGAGCGGACGGAAGAGATACGCAGTATTTT
CASSRGADGRDTQYF
>TRBJ2-7|many|TRBV6-1|TRBD1
TGTGCCAGCAGAGACAGGGACTACGAGCAGTACTTC
CASRDRDYEQYF
>TRBJ2-2|NA|TRBV14|NA
TGTGCCAGCAGCCAAGATTTATCCGGAACCGGGGAGCTGTTTTTT
CASSQDLSGTGELFF
>TRBJ2-3|many|TRBV11-2|NA
TGTGCCAGCACCCCGGGATGGGGGCCCACAGATACGCAGTATTTT
CASTPGWGPTDTQYF
>TRBJ2-7|many|TRBV28|TRBD2
TGTGCCAGCAGTTTGGGCGGGAGCCCCCCCGAGCAGTACTTC
CASSLGGSPPEQYF
>TRBJ2-7|many|TRBV6-1|TRBD2
TGTGCCAGCAGTTTCCCGGGACTAGCGCGCCAGAAAGGCTCCTACGAGCAGTACTTC
CASSFPGLARQKGSYEQYF
>TRBJ2-7|few|TRBV7-9|TRBD1
TGTGCCAGCAGACGAATAGGACAGGGCGAGCAGTACTTC
CASRRIGQGEQYF
>TRBJ2-7|many|TRBV20-1|NA
TGCAGTGCTAGAGACAACAGCGTAACCTACGAGCAGTACTTC
CSARDNSVTYEQYF
>TRBJ2-4|many|TRBV4-3|NA
TGCGCCAGCAGCCAAGAGGTATCGAGCAGGAACATTCAGTACTTC
CASSQEVSSRNIQYF
>TRBJ2-3|NA|TRBV6-1|TRBD1
TGTGCCAGCAGGTCGGACAGGGGGCGGTGGGACGCAGATACGCAGTATTTT
CASRSDRGRWDADTQYF
>TRBJ2-7|NA|TRBV20-1|NA
TGCACTGCCACACCATACTACGAGCAGTATTTC
CTATPYYEQYF
>TRBJ2-3|NA|TRBV9|TRBD2
TGTGCCAGCAGCGCACAACTAGCGGGAGGGCCCACAGATACGCAGTATTTT
CASSAQLAGGPTDTQYF
>TRBJ2-7|NA|TRBV7-9|NA
TGTGCCAGCAGCTCCCGAGGGGGTTCCTCCTACGAGCAGTACTTC
CASSSRGGSSYEQYF
>TRBJ2-5|many|TRBV18|NA
TGTGCCAGCTCACCGGACCAGCGGGAGACCCAGTACTTC
CASSPDQRETQYF
>TRBJ2-3|many|TRBV20-1|NA
TGCAGTGCTAGTACCACAGATACGCAGTATTTT
CSASTTDTQYF
>TRBJ2-1|many|TRBV20-1|TRBD2
TGCAGTGCTCCTCGGACTAGCGGGAGGGACGAGCAGTTCTTC
CSAPRTSGRDEQFF
>TRBJ1-1|many|TRBV20-1|NA
TGCAGTGCTAGCAGGGGGAACACTGAAGCTTTCTTT
CSASRGNTEAFF
>TRBJ2-3|few|TRBV4-1|TRBD2
TGCGCCAGCAGCCAAGCCCCTAGGACTAGCGGGATTGGCACAGATACGCAGTATTTT
CASSQAPRTSGIGTDTQYF
>TRBJ2-1|NA|TRBV30|TRBD1
TGTGCCTGGAGAGACAGGGACTCCTACAATGAGCAGTTCTTC
CAWRDRDSYNEQFF
>TRBJ1-1|many|TRBV29-1|TRBD1
TGCAGCGTTGGGCCCACAGGGGGCACTGAAGCTTTCTTT
CSVGPTGGTEAFF
>TRBJ2-3|NA|TRBV7-2|NA
TGTGGCAGCAGCTTAGCCCTTCCTAGCCTCACAGATACGCAGTATTTT
CGSSLALPSLTDTQYF